This T cell receptor beta chain appears in the sequencing data of a study of beta chain features in type 1 diabetes. General observations from the study: Significant though moderate, a shortening of TCRB CDR3s appeared in all four CD4+ subsets of Type 1 diabetes patients. For patients and controls alike, PCR might favor shorter templates to the same degree.

Each donor gave one heparinised blood draw averaging approximately 100 mL. This clone has just a few counts. Antigen specificity is unknown. Trimming removed 0 bases at V and 5 bases at J, with 11 bases between. From germline, CDR1 is SGHRS and CDR2 YFSETQ. This CDR3 contains 14 residues. All of the isolated RNA was reverse transcribed, so expressed TCRB transcripts were sequenced. Assay: immunoSEQ multiplex PCR; the TCRdb copy retains only in-frame clones and omits some. The sample contains a few hundred thousand clones, over 9% of which appear only once. The V gene is TRBV5-1, the J gene TRBJ1-1, with D tentatively TRBD1 (6 bases). The clonotype comes from a man aged 25-45 years with type 1 diabetes. Sequencing was done on a sample of central memory CD4+ T cells from blood. CDR3 bases: TGCGCCAGCAGCTTGGCCGCAGGGGAGACTGAAGCTTTCTTT. Protein: CASSLAAGETEAFF.